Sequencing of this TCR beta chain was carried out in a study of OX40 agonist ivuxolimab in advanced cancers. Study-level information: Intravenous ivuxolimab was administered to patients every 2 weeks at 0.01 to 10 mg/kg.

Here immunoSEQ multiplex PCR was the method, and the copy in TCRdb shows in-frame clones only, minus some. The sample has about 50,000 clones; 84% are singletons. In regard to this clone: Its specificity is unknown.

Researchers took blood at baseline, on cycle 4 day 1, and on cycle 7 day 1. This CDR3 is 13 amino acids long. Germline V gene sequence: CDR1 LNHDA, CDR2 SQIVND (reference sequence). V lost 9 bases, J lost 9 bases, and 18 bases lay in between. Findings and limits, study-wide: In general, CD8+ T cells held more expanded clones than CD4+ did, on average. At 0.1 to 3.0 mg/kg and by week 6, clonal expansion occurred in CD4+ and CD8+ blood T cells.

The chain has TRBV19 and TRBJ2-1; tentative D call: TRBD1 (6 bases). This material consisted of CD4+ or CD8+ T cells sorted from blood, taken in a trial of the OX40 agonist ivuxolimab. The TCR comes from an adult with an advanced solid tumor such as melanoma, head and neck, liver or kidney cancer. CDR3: CASTTGPVGEQFF. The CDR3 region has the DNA TGTGCCAGCACGACAGGCCCAGTGGGTGAGCAGTTCTTC.